A single sample is the source of the 27 T cell receptor beta chains below, sequenced in a study of T cells in Graves' hyperthyroidism and ophthalmopathy. Researchers amplified the TCR beta CDR3 regions from RNA transcripts. Carried out on the TCR CDR3, a first-round RT-PCR used the HTBI primer set. TCRdb fed the multiplex PCR reads into MiXCR, producing one record per CDR3 protein. The sample has a few hundred thousand distinct CDR3 sequences; 17% are singletons. The sequencing input was blood. These receptors were obtained from a woman between 45 and 65 years old with Graves' hyperthyroidism.

This clonotype occurred a few times. CDR3 DNA sequence: TGTGCCAGCAGTTACGGCGGGAGGGCCTCTGAGCAGTTCTTC. The encoded protein is CASSYGGRASEQFF. The chain combines TRBV6-2 or TRBV6-3 with TRBJ2-1, with 9 nucleotides matching TRBD2. The germline gives CDR1 MNHEY, CDR2 SVGEGT. After removal of 2 bases from V and 9 bases from J, the junction contained 5 bases not matched to a gene. CDR3 length: 14 amino acids.

The CDR3 nucleotides read TGTGCCAGCAGCTTAGTAGGGACTAGCGGAAACAATGAGCAGTTCTTC. Protein product: CASSLVGTSGNNEQFF. The chain has TRBV7-2 and TRBJ2-1, with 11 positions matching TRBD2. The CDR3 spans 16 residues. Germline V gives CDR1 SGHTA, CDR2 FQGNSA. Trimming took 1 base from V and 5 from J; bases not matched to a gene: 4.

A few counts support this clonotype. The chain has TRBV7-9 and TRBJ2-2; D unresolved. Germline lookup yields CDR1 SEHNR and CDR2 FQNEAQ (reference sequence). This CDR3 spans 15 amino acids. V was pared by 9 bases and J by 0 bases, with 14 bases between. CDR3 sequence reads: CASRPTRSNTGELFF. CDR3 coding DNA: TGTGCCAGTCGTCCCACGCGGTCGAACACCGGGGAGCTGTTTTTT.

This clonotype was seen only a few times. The chain employs TRBV18 and TRBJ2-2; D not certain. The CDR3 sequence is 13 residues long. Trimming left V 2 bases short and J 0 bases short, with 1 base between. Germline assignment: CDR1 KGHSH and CDR2 LQKENI. The CDR3 reads CASSPANTGELFF. CDR3 bases: TGTGCCAGCTCACCAGCGAACACCGGGGAGCTGTTTTTT. The whole variable domain, remainder taken from reference TRBV18 and TRBJ2-2, is NAGVMQNPRHLVRRRGQEARLRCSPMKGHSHVYWYRQLPEEGLKFMVYLQKENIIDESGMPKERFSAEFPKEGPSILRIQQVVRGDSAAYFCASSPANTGELFFGEGSRLTVL.

The chain joins TRBV30 to TRBJ2-1; no clear D. CDR1 GTSNPN and CDR2 SVGIG come from the germline V gene (reference sequence). This CDR3 region has 15 residues. V gave up 0 bases and J gave up 0 bases, with 9 bases separating them. CDR3 in amino acids: CAWSVRVGSYNEQFF. DNA of the CDR3: TGTGCCTGGAGTGTAAGGGTCGGCTCCTACAATGAGCAGTTCTTC.

This clonotype has at least ten counts. The genes are TRBV20-1 and TRBJ1-5, with a possible D match to TRBD1 (5 bases). Trimming left V 4 bases short and J 3 bases short, with 19 bases between. Germline-derived CDR1 and CDR2 are DFQATT and SNEGSKA (reference sequence). This CDR3 spans 16 amino acids. The CDR3 here is CSATTSVRAYNQPQHF. CDR3 nucleotide sequence: TGCAGTGCTACTACCTCGGTCAGGGCGTACAATCAGCCCCAGCATTTT.

This clonotype has a count of ten or more. V gene TRBV6-1 combines with J gene TRBJ2-7; 10 bases agree with TRBD2. Germline assignment: CDR1 MNHNS and CDR2 SASEGT. This CDR3 comprises 14 residues. The junction had 3 bases not matched to a gene; V was cut back by 4 bases and J by 3 bases. CDR3 loop: CASSVASGSYEQYF. The CDR3 nucleotides read TGTGCCAGCAGTGTGGCTAGCGGGAGCTACGAGCAGTACTTC.

This clonotype was observed at least ten times. V is TRBV5-1 and J is TRBJ2-1; 11 bases align to TRBD2. The CDR3 extends over 16 amino acids. The junction had 6 bases not matched to a gene; V was cut back by 3 bases and J by 4 bases. From germline, CDR1 is SGHRS and CDR2 YFSETQ. The CDR3 protein is CASSSARLAGYNEQFF. The CDR3 region has the DNA TGCGCCAGCAGCTCGGCCCGACTAGCGGGGTACAATGAGCAGTTCTTC.

This clonotype has ten or more counts. The chain is built from TRBV27 and TRBJ2-7, with D possibly matching TRBD1 (5 bases). Germline V gene data show CDR1 as MNHEY and CDR2 as SMNVEV (reference sequence). The CDR3 is 15 amino acids. Trimming removed 0 bases at V and 4 bases at J, with 13 bases between. The CDR3 sequence is CASSLSGQGWYEQYF. CDR3 bases: TGTGCCAGCAGTTTATCGGGGCAGGGTTGGTACGAGCAGTACTTC.

In this sample, this clonotype turned up a few times. CDR3 protein: CASTSNIVVEPGYNEQFF. The DNA of the CDR3 is TGCGCCAGCACTTCGAATATTGTTGTTGAACCCGGTTACAATGAGCAGTTCTTC. The chain carries TRBV10-1 and TRBJ2-1; D gene ambiguous. In germline, CDR1 is WNHNN, CDR2 SYGVQD (reference sequence). The CDR3 is 18 amino acids. Trimming cost V 7 bases and J 4 bases, with 26 bases left between them.

The chain employs TRBV19 and TRBJ1-1; weak D call: TRBD1 (5 bases). The CDR3 extends over 13 amino acids. V lost 8 bases and J 4 bases, leaving 14 bases between the germline ends. Germline V gene sequence: CDR1 LNHDA, CDR2 SQIVND (reference sequence). Here the CDR3 DNA reads TGTGCCAGTGAGGGGAGGGGAGGCACTGAAGCTTTCTTT. It is translated as CASEGRGGTEAFF.

Only a few counts were recorded for this clonotype. The V call is TRBV5-1, the J call TRBJ2-2, with 7 bases identical to TRBD2. The J segment lost 1 base and the V segment lost 5 bases, leaving 2 bases of the junction unmatched. Germline V CDR1 and CDR2: SGHRS, YFSETQ. The CDR3 length is 14 residues. This CDR3 is CASRAGRNTGELFF. CDR3 DNA: TGCGCCAGCAGAGCGGGACGGAACACCGGGGAGCTGTTTTTT.

CDR3 amino acids: CASSLGGWGSGSDEQFF. The CDR3 bases are TGCGCCAGCAGCTTGGGGGGGTGGGGGAGCGGGAGTGATGAGCAGTTCTTC. This chain links TRBV5-1 with TRBJ2-1; the match to TRBD2 covers 8 bases. The CDR3 totals 17 residues. The V gene's germline CDR1 is SGHRS and CDR2 YFSETQ. The trim removed 0 bases at V and 8 bases at J, leaving 13 bases unmatched.

This chain links TRBV6-2 or TRBV6-3 with TRBJ2-2; D is possibly TRBD1 (5 bases). The CDR3 is 15 residues long. From germline, CDR1 is MNHEY and CDR2 SVGEGT. V was trimmed by 2 bases and J by 0 bases, leaving 7 bases between them. For the CDR3, the DNA is TGTGCCAGCAGTTACGACAGCACGAACACCGGGGAGCTGTTTTTT. Protein sequence: CASSYDSTNTGELFF.

This clonotype has only a few counts. V is TRBV5-1 and J is TRBJ2-1, with TRBD2 matching over 8 bases. Germline CDR1 is SGHRS and CDR2 is YFSETQ. CDR3 length: 13 amino acids. J lost 15 bases, V lost 0 bases, and 8 bases had no gene match. The CDR3 DNA follows: TGCGCCAGCAGCTTGGCCGGGCTAGCGGGCAGGTTCTTC. Residues: CASSLAGLAGRFF.

The chain carries TRBV12-3 or TRBV12-4 and TRBJ2-2; 14 positions match TRBD2. Trimming cost V 2 bases and J 8 bases; bases outside gene matches: 4. The CDR3 sequence is 16 residues long. CDR3 nucleotides: TGTGCCAGCAGTTTAAAGGGACTAGCGGGAGTTGGGGAGCTGTTTTTT. Translating it yields CASSLKGLAGVGELFF.

This rearrangement joins TRBV4-1 to TRBJ1-1, with TRBD1 matching 10 bases. Trimming at V came to 4 bases and at J to 5 bases, leaving 7 bases not matched to a gene. This CDR3 is built from 15 residues. Germline CDR1 MGHRA, CDR2 YSYEKL. The CDR3 is CASSLPGQGLTEAFF. CDR3 DNA: TGCGCCAGCAGCCTACCGGGACAGGGGCTTACTGAAGCTTTCTTT.

In its sample, this clonotype was seen a few times. Written as DNA, the CDR3 is TGTGCCGGCGGAGCGGGAGGGCCTTCTGGGGCCAACGTCCTGACTTTC. Its translation is CAGGAGGPSGANVLTF. The gene calls are TRBV2 and TRBJ2-6; TRBD2 matches at 10 bases. The germline gives CDR1 SNHLY, CDR2 FYNNEI. CDR3 size: 16 residues. The V segment lost 11 bases and the J segment 1 base; nucleotides outside the gene matches: 8.

This clonotype was picked up many times. The chain recombines TRBV7-9 with TRBJ2-7, with 10 positions matching TRBD2. V shed 8 bases and J 3 bases; nucleotides not matched to a gene: 10. Germline V gives CDR1 SEHNR, CDR2 FQNEAQ (reference sequence). CDR3 size: 15 residues. CDR3 in amino acids: CASARTSGIIYEQYF. The CDR3 DNA sequence: TGTGCCAGCGCTAGAACTAGCGGGATTATCTACGAGCAGTACTTC.

This clonotype has at least ten counts. The chain is built from TRBV7-2 and TRBJ2-7, with TRBD1 matching 8 bases. The CDR3 is 15 residues long. Trimming removed 2 bases from V and 1 base from J; junction bases left unmatched: 4. CDR1 and CDR2 (germline): SGHTA, FQGNSA. The CDR3 coding sequence is TGTGCCAGCAGCTTACGGACAGGGTTTTCCTACGAGCAGTACTTC. Its protein product is CASSLRTGFSYEQYF.

Written as DNA, the CDR3 is TGTGCCAGCAGACCGGGACGGAGTGCCCACGAGCAGTACTTC. It encodes CASRPGRSAHEQYF. The chain is built from TRBV27 and TRBJ2-7, with D possibly called TRBD1 or TRBD2 (5 bases each). The CDR3 extends over 14 amino acids. V was clipped by 6 bases and J by 5 bases, with 17 bases between them. The V gene's germline CDR1 is MNHEY and CDR2 SMNVEV (reference sequence).

The sample holds a few counts of this clonotype. The chain joins TRBV6-1 to TRBJ1-1; D is unresolved. The CDR3 loop spans 13 amino acids. V gave up 7 bases and J gave up 1 base, with 10 bases separating them. Germline CDR1 is MNHNS and CDR2 is SASEGT. CDR3 loop: CASTREGNTEAFF. The CDR3 bases are TGTGCCAGCACTCGCGAGGGGAACACTGAAGCTTTCTTT.

This clonotype was counted at least ten times. This chain links TRBV11-2 with TRBJ2-3, with D possibly being TRBD1 (5 bases). The germline gives CDR1 SGHAT, CDR2 FQNNGV. The V end was cut by 5 bases, the J end by 2 bases, with 11 bases between. The CDR3 extends over 14 amino acids. CDR3 residues: CASSTQGVTDTQYF. CDR3 DNA: TGTGCCAGCAGCACCCAGGGTGTCACAGATACGCAGTATTTT.

This clonotype was observed many times. This chain connects TRBV7-9 to TRBJ2-3; 7 nucleotides line up with TRBD2. The CDR3 contains 18 residues. Looked up from germline, CDR1 is SEHNR and CDR2 is FQNEAQ (reference sequence). Trimming took 1 base from V and 0 from J; bases not matched to a gene: 10. This CDR3 is CASSLDVVASGSTDTQYF. In nucleotides, the CDR3 is TGTGCCAGCAGCTTAGACGTCGTCGCTAGCGGAAGCACAGATACGCAGTATTTT.

This clonotype has ten or more counts. The CDR3 DNA reads as TGCAGTGCTAGTAGGTACAACTCGAACACTGAAGCTTTCTTT. The encoded protein is CSASRYNSNTEAFF. This sequence joins TRBV20-1 and TRBJ1-1; D unclear. This CDR3 is 14 amino acids long. The germline gives CDR1 DFQATT, CDR2 SNEGSKA (reference sequence). The V gene lost 3 bases and the J gene lost 1 base, with 12 bases spanning the gap.

The J gene is TRBJ2-5, the V gene TRBV10-1; D is unclear. In germline, CDR1 is WNHNN, CDR2 SYGVQD (reference sequence). The V and J ends lost 3 bases and 7 bases respectively, with 9 bases between them. This CDR3 is 12 amino acids long. CDR3 DNA: TGCGCCAGCAGTGATCCCTTCGGGACCCAGTACTTC. Encoded protein: CASSDPFGTQYF.

This clonotype was counted only a few times. The genes are TRBV6-1 and TRBJ2-7; 9 bases match TRBD2. Germline CDR1 reads MNHNS; CDR2 reads SASEGT. V lost 6 bases and J lost 4; bases outside the gene matches: 7. The CDR3 runs to 14 residues. The CDR3 DNA sequence: TGTGCCAGCAGCTTAGCGGGAGTTGGGTACGAGCAGTACTTC. Encoded protein: CASSLAGVGYEQYF.